Listed below are T cell receptor beta chains from one sample, sequenced in a study of blood T cell repertoires in COVID-19. Sequenced by immunoSEQ multiplex PCR; TCRdb stores in-frame clones only, minus some. The sample contains fewer than 30,000 clones, about 91% of which appear only once. Sequenced sample: peripheral blood. All receptors derive from a human donor with active COVID-19. The donor label of this sample is uncertain. CDR3s include the opening cysteine and the closing phenylalanine or tryptophan. The D gene is left open where the match is weak.

j_call v_call d_call cdr3_aa
TRBJ1-1 TRBV6-5 NA CASGRGAPEAFF
TRBJ2-5 TRBV5-4 TRBD1 CASSLAGGETQYF
TRBJ2-2 TRBV28 TRBD1 CASSFSSRDRWAGELFF
TRBJ2-1 TRBV7-2 NA CASSRGTAYNEQFF
TRBJ1-5 TRBV6-5 NA CASSYGGRDQPQHF
TRBJ2-7 TRBV6-5 NA CASSPLVGEQYF
TRBJ2-1 TRBV18 TRBD2 CASSPGGPKSYNEQFF
TRBJ1-5 TRBV2 TRBD1 CASRGIQGANQPQHF
TRBJ2-7 TRBV29-1 NA CSVANGEAYEQYF
TRBJ2-1 TRBV6-6 NA CASSISTTGVEQFF
TRBJ2-3 TRBV7-2 TRBD1 CASSLWRTGGTDTQYF
TRBJ1-6 TRBV3-1/TRBV3-2 TRBD1 CASSYTGDNSPLHF
TRBJ2-7 TRBV18 TRBD1 CASSHGQGYEQYF
TRBJ2-2 TRBV4-1 NA CASSPGTTNTGELFF
TRBJ2-1 TRBV15 NA CATSRERGVSYNEQFF
TRBJ2-2 TRBV7-3 NA CASSKASTSSYTGELFF
TRBJ2-7 TRBV5-1 TRBD1 CASSFSPGQGAYEQYF
TRBJ2-2 TRBV6-5 TRBD2 CASRPGLAGNGELFF
TRBJ2-6 TRBV5-1 TRBD2 CASRNPPTSGLGAGANVLTF
TRBJ2-3 TRBV7-9 NA CASSLRQVEDTQYF
TRBJ2-3 TRBV6-4 TRBD1 CASSDRGQGTDTQYF
TRBJ1-4 TRBV7-2 NA CASRRIRTGNEKLFF
TRBJ1-1 TRBV14 NA CASSLGGNTEAFF
TRBJ2-5 TRBV7-3 TRBD2 CASSPQTSGRMQETQYF
TRBJ2-5 TRBV30 NA CAWSSVLAGTQYF
TRBJ2-3 TRBV10-3 NA CAISEPRDTDTQYF
TRBJ2-2 TRBV7-2 NA CASSQTVSGELFF
TRBJ1-3 TRBV9 NA CASSVGGTDSGNTIYF
TRBJ2-5 TRBV30 TRBD1 CAWSVGGITETQYF
TRBJ2-3 TRBV27 TRBD1 CASSLRDRGTDTQYF
TRBJ2-3 TRBV10-3 TRBD2 CAIKRRLAGDLSTDTQYF
TRBJ1-3 TRBV6-4 TRBD1 CASSPGQGLTWLSGNTIYF
TRBJ2-2 TRBV5-1 NA CASSFGGDTGELFF
TRBJ1-5 TRBV15 NA CATSRAGGNQPQHF
TRBJ2-1 TRBV18 NA CASSPLPGSGRIYNEQFF
TRBJ2-7 TRBV9 TRBD2 CASSVGGGTYEQYF
TRBJ2-7 TRBV10-1 TRBD2 CASSLAGEGYEQYF
TRBJ1-4 TRBV6-1 NA CASSEDITLSTNEKLFF
TRBJ2-3 TRBV7-9 NA CASSLATRVTDTQYF
TRBJ1-2 TRBV29-1 NA CSVEAEVPGLYGYTF
TRBJ1-5 TRBV7-8 TRBD1 CASSRDRARDQPQHF
TRBJ2-2 TRBV7-6 NA CASSLSRHNTGELFF
TRBJ1-2 TRBV4-2 TRBD1 CASSQSRDRGDYGYTF
TRBJ2-7 TRBV9 TRBD2 CASSVGASGSHEQYF
TRBJ2-3 TRBV6-5 NA CASSYPQGTQYF
TRBJ2-5 TRBV7-9 TRBD2 CASSPGLAGFETQYF
TRBJ2-1 TRBV27 TRBD1 CASSLRNRGHEQFF
TRBJ1-1 TRBV7-3 NA CASSPDRVNTEAFF
TRBJ2-3 TRBV3-1/TRBV3-2 TRBD2 CASSQGAGGQDTQYF
TRBJ1-4 TRBV3-1/TRBV3-2 NA CASSQETGGFNEKLFF
TRBJ2-1 TRBV5-4 NA CASSRGPLDEQFF
TRBJ2-1 TRBV4-3 TRBD2 CASSQDPSGSSYNEQFF
TRBJ2-1 TRBV27 TRBD2 CASSFVGGRAVGEQFF
TRBJ2-3 TRBV5-4 TRBD1 CASSPGDRGGTQYF
TRBJ2-1 TRBV19 NA CATGSRLVSYNEQFF
TRBJ1-2 TRBV25-1 TRBD1 CASSETGLGGDYGYTF